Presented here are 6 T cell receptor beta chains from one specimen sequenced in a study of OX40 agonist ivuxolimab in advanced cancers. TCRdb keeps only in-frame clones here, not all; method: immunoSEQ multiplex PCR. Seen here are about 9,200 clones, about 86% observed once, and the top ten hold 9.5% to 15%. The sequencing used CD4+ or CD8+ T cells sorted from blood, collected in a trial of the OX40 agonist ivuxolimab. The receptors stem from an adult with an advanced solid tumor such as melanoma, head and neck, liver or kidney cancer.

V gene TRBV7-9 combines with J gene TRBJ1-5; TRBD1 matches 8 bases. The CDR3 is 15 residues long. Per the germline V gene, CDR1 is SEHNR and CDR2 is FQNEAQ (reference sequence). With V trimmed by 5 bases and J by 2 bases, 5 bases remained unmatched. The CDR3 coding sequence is TGTGCCAGCAGCCCAGGACAGGGAGGCAATCAGCCCCAGCATTTT. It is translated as CASSPGQGGNQPQHF.

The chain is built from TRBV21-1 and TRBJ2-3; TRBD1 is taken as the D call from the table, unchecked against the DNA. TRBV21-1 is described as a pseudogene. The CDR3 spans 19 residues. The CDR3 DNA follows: TGTGCCAGCAGCCTAAGAGGGCACCTTTGGGGGCTATACACAGATACGCAGTATTTT. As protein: CASSLRGHLWGLYTDTQYF.

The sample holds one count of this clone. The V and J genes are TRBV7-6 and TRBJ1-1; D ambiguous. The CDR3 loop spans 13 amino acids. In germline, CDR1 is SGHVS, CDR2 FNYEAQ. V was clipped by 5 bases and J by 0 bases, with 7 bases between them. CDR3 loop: CASSPSMNTEAFF. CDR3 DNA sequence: TGTGCCAGCAGCCCAAGTATGAACACTGAAGCTTTCTTT.

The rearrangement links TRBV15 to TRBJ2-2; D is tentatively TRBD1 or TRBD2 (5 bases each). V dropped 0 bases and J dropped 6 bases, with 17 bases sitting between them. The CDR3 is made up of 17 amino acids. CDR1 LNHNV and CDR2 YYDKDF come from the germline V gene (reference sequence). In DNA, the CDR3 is TGTGCCACCAGCAGAGATCGGGGCCTAGCAATCTCCGGGGAGCTGTTTTTT. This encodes CATSRDRGLAISGELFF.

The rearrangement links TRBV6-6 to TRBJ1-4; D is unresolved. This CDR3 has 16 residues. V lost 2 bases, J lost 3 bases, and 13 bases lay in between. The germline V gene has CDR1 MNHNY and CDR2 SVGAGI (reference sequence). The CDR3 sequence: CASSYPIRNSNEKLFF. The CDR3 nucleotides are TGTGCCAGCAGTTACCCTATCAGGAACTCTAATGAAAAACTGTTTTTT.

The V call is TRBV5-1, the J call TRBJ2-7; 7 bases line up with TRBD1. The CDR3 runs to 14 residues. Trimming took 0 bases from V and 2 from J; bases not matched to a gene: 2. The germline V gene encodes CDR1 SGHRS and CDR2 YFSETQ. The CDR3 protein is CASSLGTGAYEQYF. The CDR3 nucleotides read TGCGCCAGCAGCTTGGGGACAGGAGCCTACGAGCAGTACTTC.